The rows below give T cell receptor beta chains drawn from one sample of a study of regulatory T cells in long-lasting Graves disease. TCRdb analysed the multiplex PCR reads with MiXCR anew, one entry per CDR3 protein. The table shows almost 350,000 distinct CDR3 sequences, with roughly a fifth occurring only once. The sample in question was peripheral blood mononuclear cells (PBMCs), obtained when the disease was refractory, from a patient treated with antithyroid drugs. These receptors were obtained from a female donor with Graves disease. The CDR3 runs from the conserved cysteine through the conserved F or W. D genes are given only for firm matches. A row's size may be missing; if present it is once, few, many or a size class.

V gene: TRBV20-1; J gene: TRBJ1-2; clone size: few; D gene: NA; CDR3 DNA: TGCAGTGCCCCGTCGGGGGAGGACGGCTACACCTTC; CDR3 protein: CSAPSGEDGYTF
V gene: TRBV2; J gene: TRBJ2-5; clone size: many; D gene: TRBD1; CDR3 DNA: TGTGCCAGCAGTGAAGCAACAGGGGGAGGAGAGACCCAGTACTTC; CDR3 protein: CASSEATGGGETQYF
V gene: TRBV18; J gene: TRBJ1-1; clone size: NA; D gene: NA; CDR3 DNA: TGTGCCAGCTCACCACGCGAGGGGAGCACTGAAGCTTTCTTT; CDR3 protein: CASSPREGSTEAFF
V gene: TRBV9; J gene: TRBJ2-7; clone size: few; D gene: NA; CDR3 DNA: TGTGCCAGCAGCGTAGGGGTGGGTGCGGGCTACGAGCAGTACTTC; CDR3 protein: CASSVGVGAGYEQYF
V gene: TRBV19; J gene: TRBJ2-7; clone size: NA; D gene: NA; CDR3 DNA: TGTGCCAGTAGGCACAGAAGCTCCTACGAGCAGTACTTC; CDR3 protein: CASRHRSSYEQYF
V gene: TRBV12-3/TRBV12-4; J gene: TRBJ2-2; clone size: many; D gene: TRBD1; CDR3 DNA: TGTGCCAGCAGTCAAAACAGGGGGCAAGGCACCGGGGAGCTGTTTTTT; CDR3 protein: CASSQNRGQGTGELFF
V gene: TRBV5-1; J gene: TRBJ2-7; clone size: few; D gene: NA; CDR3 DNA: TGCGCCAGCAGCCGAACCCCGGACGGATCCTACGAGCAGTACTTC; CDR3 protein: CASSRTPDGSYEQYF
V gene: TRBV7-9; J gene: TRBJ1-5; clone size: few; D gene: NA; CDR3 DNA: TGTGCCAGCAGCCGAATGGGGGCTGGCCAGCCCCAGCATTTT; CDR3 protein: CASSRMGAGQPQHF
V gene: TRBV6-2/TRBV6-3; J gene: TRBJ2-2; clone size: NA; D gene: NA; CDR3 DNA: TGTGCCAGCAGGAAGACAGGTTCGAACACCGGGGAGCTGTTTTTT; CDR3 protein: CASRKTGSNTGELFF
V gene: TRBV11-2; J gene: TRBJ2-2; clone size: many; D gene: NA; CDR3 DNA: TGTGCCAGCAGCTTAGGGGGGCGCGCCACCGGGGAGCTGTTTTTT; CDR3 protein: CASSLGGRATGELFF
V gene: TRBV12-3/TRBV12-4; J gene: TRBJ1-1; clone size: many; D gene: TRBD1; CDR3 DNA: TGTGCCAGCAGACGTAACTACAGGGGAAAGAACACTGAAGCTTTCTTT; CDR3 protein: CASRRNYRGKNTEAFF
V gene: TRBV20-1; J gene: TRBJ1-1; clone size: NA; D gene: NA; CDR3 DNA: TGCAGTGCTTCCCGGGACGGGAGGAACACTGAAGCTTTCTTT; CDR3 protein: CSASRDGRNTEAFF
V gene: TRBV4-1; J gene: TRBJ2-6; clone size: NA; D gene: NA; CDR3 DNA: TGCGCCAGCAGCCAAGCGCCAGGGGCTGCTGGGGCCAACGCCCTGACTTTC; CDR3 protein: CASSQAPGAAGANALTF
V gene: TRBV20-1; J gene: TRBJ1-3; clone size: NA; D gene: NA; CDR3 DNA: TGCAGTGCTAGAGGGGGTAGGGGTATCGGAAACACCATATATTTT; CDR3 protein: CSARGGRGIGNTIYF
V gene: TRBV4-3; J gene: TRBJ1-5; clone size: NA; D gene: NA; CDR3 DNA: TGCGCCAGCAGCCAAACCGGGACACCGAATCAGCCCCAGCATTTT; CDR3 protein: CASSQTGTPNQPQHF
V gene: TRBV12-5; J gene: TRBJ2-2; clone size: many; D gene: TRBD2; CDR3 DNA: TGTGCTAGTGGTCGCGCGGAGCGGGAGTTCACCGGGGAGCTGTTTTTT; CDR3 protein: CASGRAEREFTGELFF
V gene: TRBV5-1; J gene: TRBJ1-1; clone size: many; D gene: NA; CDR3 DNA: TGCGCCAGCAGCCCCCAACAGGGCCGACCAGACACTGAAGCTTTCTTT; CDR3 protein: CASSPQQGRPDTEAFF
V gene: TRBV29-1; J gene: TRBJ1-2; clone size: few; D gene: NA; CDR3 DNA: TGCAGCGTTTGGGACGGCTTACTCTATGGCTACACCTTC; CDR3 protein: CSVWDGLLYGYTF
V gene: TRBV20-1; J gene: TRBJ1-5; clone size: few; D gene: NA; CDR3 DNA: TGCAGTGCTAGGGACACCAGCAATCAGCCCCAGCATTTT; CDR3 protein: CSARDTSNQPQHF
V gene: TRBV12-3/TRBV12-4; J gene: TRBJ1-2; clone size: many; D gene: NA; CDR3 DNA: TGTGCCAGCAGTTTTGCCGGAGTCGGCACCTTC; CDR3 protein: CASSFAGVGTF
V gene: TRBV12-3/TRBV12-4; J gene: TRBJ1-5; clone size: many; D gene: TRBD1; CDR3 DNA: TGTGCCAGCAGTTCAACAGGGGTGGGATGGCAGCCCCAGCATTTT; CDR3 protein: CASSSTGVGWQPQHF
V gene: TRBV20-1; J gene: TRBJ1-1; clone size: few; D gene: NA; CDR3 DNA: TGCAGTGCTATAGTTCCAACTGAAGCTTTCTTT; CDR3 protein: CSAIVPTEAFF
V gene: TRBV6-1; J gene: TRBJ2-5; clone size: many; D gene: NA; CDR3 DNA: TGTGCCAGCAATTTCGGGCTCTGGGAGACCCAGTACTTC; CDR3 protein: CASNFGLWETQYF
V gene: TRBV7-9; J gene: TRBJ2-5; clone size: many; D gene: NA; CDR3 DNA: TGTGCCAGCAGCGCTGGACAGCTGTACCAAGAGACCCAGTACTTC; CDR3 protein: CASSAGQLYQETQYF
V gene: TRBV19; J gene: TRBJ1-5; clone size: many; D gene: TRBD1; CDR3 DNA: TGTGCCAGCACTAGAGGCTCCAGGGGGCCGCAAAGCAATCAGCCCCAGCATTTT; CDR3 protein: CASTRGSRGPQSNQPQHF
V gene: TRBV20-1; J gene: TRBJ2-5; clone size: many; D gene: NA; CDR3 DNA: TGCAGTGCTAGAGGGCGTCAAGAGACCCAGTACTTC; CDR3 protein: CSARGRQETQYF
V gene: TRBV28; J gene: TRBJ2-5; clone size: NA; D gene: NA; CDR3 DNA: TGTGCCAGCAGTTTCGTCCAAGGGGGGTCGGAGACCCAGTACTTC; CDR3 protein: CASSFVQGGSETQYF
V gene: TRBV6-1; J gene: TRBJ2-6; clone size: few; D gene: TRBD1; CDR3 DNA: TGTGCCAGCAGCTTAAGGACAGGGCGCTCTGGGGCCAACGTCCTGACTTTC; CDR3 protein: CASSLRTGRSGANVLTF
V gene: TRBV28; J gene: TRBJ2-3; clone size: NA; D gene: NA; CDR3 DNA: TGTGCCAGCAGTTTGGGTTACAGCACAGATACGCAGTATTTT; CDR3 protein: CASSLGYSTDTQYF
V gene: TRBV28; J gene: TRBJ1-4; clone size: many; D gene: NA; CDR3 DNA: TGTGCCAGCAGTCCCGGCGGTTTCCTCTTCGAAAAACTGTTTTTT; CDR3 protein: CASSPGGFLFEKLFF
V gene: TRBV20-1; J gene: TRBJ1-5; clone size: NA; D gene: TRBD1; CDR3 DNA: TGCAGTGCTAGATTGGACAGGGGGCGGGTACAGCCCCAGCATTTT; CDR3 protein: CSARLDRGRVQPQHF
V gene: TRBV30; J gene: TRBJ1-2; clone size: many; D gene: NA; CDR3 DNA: TGTGCCTGGAGTGGAATTGAAGGTCAGGGGCGGTATGGCTACACCTTC; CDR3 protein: CAWSGIEGQGRYGYTF